Given below is one T cell receptor (beta chain) in context. This specimen comes from a study of T cell responses to AZD1222 COVID-19 vaccine. The germline V gene has CDR1 SGHTA and CDR2 FQGNSA. Germline trimming cut 5 bases from V and 3 bases from J; bases unmatched to any gene: 8. The CDR3 is 15 residues long. Assay: immunoSEQ multiplex PCR; the TCRdb copy retains only in-frame clones and omits some. The sample shows more than 50,000 clones, approximately 82% of them seen only once. Sequenced here: peripheral blood, sampled on day 0 of AZD1222 vaccination. V gene TRBV7-2 combines with J gene TRBJ1-2; 8 bases agree with TRBD1. The sequence was collected from an adult in good health. CDR3 sequence reads: CASSLQAGGYYGYTF. CDR3 in DNA: TGTGCCAGCAGCCTCCAGGCAGGGGGCTACTATGGCTACACCTTC.